Listed here are 15 T cell receptor beta chains from one sample, sequenced in a study of T cell responses to AZD1222 COVID-19 vaccine. Sequencing used immunoSEQ multiplex PCR; TCRdb keeps in-frame clones, though not all of them. This sample has fewer than 150,000 clones, with approximately 90% found just once. The material sequenced was peripheral blood, taken 28 days after the second AZD1222 dose. The receptor set was obtained from an adult who received the AZD1222 COVID-19 vaccine.

This chain joins TRBV5-6 and TRBJ2-5, with D perhaps assigned TRBD1 or TRBD2 (5 bases each). Looked up from germline, CDR1 is SGHDT and CDR2 is YYEEEE. This CDR3 comprises 15 residues. V was clipped by 2 bases and J by 5 bases, with 16 bases between them. CDR3: CASSFPPGRLETQYF. CDR3 nucleotide sequence: TGTGCCAGCAGCTTTCCTCCGGGACGCTTGGAGACCCAGTACTTC.

This clone was observed a few times. Here the CDR3 reads CAISGSRTGQQNTEAFF. CDR3 sequence (DNA): TGTGCCATCAGTGGATCCCGGACGGGGCAGCAAAACACTGAAGCTTTCTTT. The chain employs TRBV10-3 and TRBJ1-1; perhaps TRBD1 as D (5 bases). V lost 4 bases and J 2 bases, leaving 20 bases between the germline ends. Germline CDR1 and CDR2: ENHRY and SYGVKD. This CDR3 has 17 amino acids.

The rearrangement uses TRBV14 and TRBJ1-1; TRBD1 agrees at 7 bases. The CDR3 runs 14 residues. Losses at the gene ends were 4 bases for V and 11 bases for J; bases not matched to a gene: 13. CDR1 SGHDN and CDR2 FVKESK come from the germline V gene. CDR3 sequence: CASSPSTGVLGAFF. Here the CDR3 DNA reads TGTGCCAGCAGCCCGTCAACAGGGGTCTTGGGGGCTTTCTTT.

The chain combines TRBV6-2 or TRBV6-3 with TRBJ1-2, with a tentative D call TRBD1 (5 bases). Trimming shortened V by 5 bases and J by 5 bases, and 12 bases separated the two germline ends. The CDR3 is 13 amino acids. Germline CDR1 reads MNHEY; CDR2 reads SVGEGT. CDR3 loop: CASSPDRKYGYTF. The CDR3 coding sequence is TGTGCCAGCAGTCCCGACAGAAAATATGGCTACACCTTC.

This chain connects TRBV7-6 to TRBJ1-6; possibly TRBD1 for D (6 bases). V shed 1 base and J shed 9 bases, with 13 bases lying between them. The length of the CDR3 is 15 residues. Germline CDR1 and CDR2: SGHVS and FNYEAQ. The CDR3 nucleotides read TGTGCCAGCAGCTTAGACGCAGGGGCGACTTCACCCCTCCACTTT. Amino acid sequence: CASSLDAGATSPLHF.

The chain joins TRBV2 to TRBJ1-1; 9 bases match TRBD1. The CDR3 totals 14 residues. Trimming removed 7 bases from V and 1 base from J; junction bases left unmatched: 4. Germline CDR1 SNHLY, CDR2 FYNNEI. DNA for the CDR3: TGTGCCAGCAAAATGGACAGGGGGAACACTGAAGCTTTCTTT. It specifies CASKMDRGNTEAFF.

This clone was counted between two and nine times. The chain carries TRBV6-4 and TRBJ2-4; a weak D match, TRBD1 (6 bases). Germline CDR1 reads MRHNA; CDR2 reads SNTAGT. V lost 5 bases and J 5 bases, leaving 16 bases between the germline ends. The CDR3 totals 15 residues. The CDR3 DNA reads as TGTGCCAGCAGTCGAGAACAGGGCCCCCAAAACATTCAGTACTTC. Encoded protein: CASSREQGPQNIQYF.

The V gene is TRBV2, the J gene TRBJ1-3, with TRBD1 matching 10 bases. Per germline, CDR1 SNHLY and CDR2 FYNNEI. Trimming removed 6 bases from V and 8 bases from J; junction bases left unmatched: 4. CDR3 length equals 13 residues. DNA of the CDR3: TGTGCCAGCAGGGACAGGGGGTCCGACACCATATATTTT. Protein: CASRDRGSDTIYF.

The DNA of the CDR3 is TGTGCCAGCCGGACAGGGGGCGCCTATGGCTACACCTTC. Translated, it gives CASRTGGAYGYTF. The chain uses TRBV28 and TRBJ1-2; 11 bases fit TRBD1. V shed 8 bases, J shed 4 bases, and the junction held 3 bases outside the gene matches. From germline, CDR1 is MDHEN and CDR2 SYDVKM. The CDR3 covers 13 residues.

This rearrangement joins TRBV15 to TRBJ2-3, with 8 bases lining up with TRBD2. Trimming cost V 5 bases and J 0 bases; bases outside gene matches: 4. Germline V CDR1 and CDR2: LNHNV, YYDKDF (reference sequence). The CDR3 runs 15 residues. The CDR3 DNA is TGTGCCACCAGCCGGGGGGGGGTAAGCACAGATACGCAGTATTTT. This codes for CATSRGGVSTDTQYF.

The chain couples TRBV19 to TRBJ1-1, with a weak D call TRBD1 (6 bases). V shed 5 bases and J shed 4 bases, with 14 bases lying between them. This CDR3 has 14 amino acids. Germline CDR1 is LNHDA and CDR2 is SQIVND (reference sequence). The CDR3 is CASSVSTGRTEAFF. In DNA form, the CDR3 reads TGTGCCAGTAGTGTGTCCACAGGGCGCACTGAAGCTTTCTTT.

V gene TRBV30 combines with J gene TRBJ1-4; TRBD1 might be the D (6 bases). The CDR3 is made up of 15 amino acids. V gave up 4 bases and J gave up 0 bases, with 12 bases separating them. CDR1 and CDR2 (germline): GTSNPN, SVGIG (reference sequence). The DNA of the CDR3 is TGTGCCTGGATCAAAGGGGGGGCAACTAATGAAAAACTGTTTTTT. It encodes CAWIKGGATNEKLFF.

This sequence joins TRBV7-8 and TRBJ1-2, with TRBD1 matching over 7 bases. Per the germline V gene, CDR1 is SGHVS and CDR2 is FQNEAQ. This CDR3 is built from 13 residues. After removal of 5 bases from V and 4 bases from J, the junction contained 4 bases not matched to a gene. The DNA of the CDR3 is TGTGCCAGCAGCCCGACAGGGACCTATGGCTACACCTTC. This translates into CASSPTGTYGYTF. The whole variable domain, filled in from reference TRBV7-8 and TRBJ1-2, reads GAGVSQSPRYKVAKRGQDVALRCDPISGHVSLFWYQQALGQGPEFLTYFQNEAQLDKSGLPSDRFFAERPEGSVSTLKIQRTQQEDSAVYLCASSPTGTYGYTFGSGTRLTVV.

In the case of this clone: An end of the junction differs from the germline gene, which may be a read error. The rearrangement uses TRBV11-3 and TRBJ1-6; D is uncertain. The V gene's germline CDR1 is SGHNT and CDR2 YENEEA. There are 9 residues in the CDR3. The CDR3 reads CASRHRALF. CDR3 nucleotides: TGTGCCAGCAGACATCGGGCTCTCTTT.

The J gene is TRBJ2-3, the V gene TRBV7-2, with D unclear. Germline assignment: CDR1 SGHTA and CDR2 FQGNSA. V was clipped by 0 bases and J by 5 bases, with 12 bases between them. This CDR3 is 15 amino acids long. CDR3 sequence: CASSLALSTRDTQYF. CDR3 coding DNA: TGTGCCAGCAGCTTAGCGCTTTCCACTCGAGATACGCAGTATTTT.